The T cell receptor (beta chain) under discussion was sequenced for a study of blood T cell repertoires in COVID-19. The overall study: Donors in the United States, Italy and Spain gave samples during acute or convalescent COVID-19.

In the authors' methods: Reference gene primers were amplified, and this amplification served to estimate nucleated cell counts. TCRdb's copy holds only in-frame clones and misses some; the assay was immunoSEQ multiplex PCR. Clone size and V and J calls were adopted from that table, with D and trimming inferred from the DNA. Among some 110,000 clones listed, 70% to 85% were seen once. This clone was detected only a few times. V was cut by 4 bases and J by 8 bases, with 17 bases left in between. The germline CDR1 and CDR2 sequences are SGHTA and FQGNSA. The CDR3 has 15 amino acids. The sequencing sample was made of peripheral blood. The rearrangement links TRBV7-2 to TRBJ1-4; possible D gene TRBD1, 6 bases. The sequence was collected from an older woman with acute or convalescent COVID-19. The CDR3 spells CASSWSGGAQEKLFF. CDR3 in DNA: TGTGCCAGCAGCTGGAGTGGGGGCGCGCAGGAAAAACTGTTTTTT.